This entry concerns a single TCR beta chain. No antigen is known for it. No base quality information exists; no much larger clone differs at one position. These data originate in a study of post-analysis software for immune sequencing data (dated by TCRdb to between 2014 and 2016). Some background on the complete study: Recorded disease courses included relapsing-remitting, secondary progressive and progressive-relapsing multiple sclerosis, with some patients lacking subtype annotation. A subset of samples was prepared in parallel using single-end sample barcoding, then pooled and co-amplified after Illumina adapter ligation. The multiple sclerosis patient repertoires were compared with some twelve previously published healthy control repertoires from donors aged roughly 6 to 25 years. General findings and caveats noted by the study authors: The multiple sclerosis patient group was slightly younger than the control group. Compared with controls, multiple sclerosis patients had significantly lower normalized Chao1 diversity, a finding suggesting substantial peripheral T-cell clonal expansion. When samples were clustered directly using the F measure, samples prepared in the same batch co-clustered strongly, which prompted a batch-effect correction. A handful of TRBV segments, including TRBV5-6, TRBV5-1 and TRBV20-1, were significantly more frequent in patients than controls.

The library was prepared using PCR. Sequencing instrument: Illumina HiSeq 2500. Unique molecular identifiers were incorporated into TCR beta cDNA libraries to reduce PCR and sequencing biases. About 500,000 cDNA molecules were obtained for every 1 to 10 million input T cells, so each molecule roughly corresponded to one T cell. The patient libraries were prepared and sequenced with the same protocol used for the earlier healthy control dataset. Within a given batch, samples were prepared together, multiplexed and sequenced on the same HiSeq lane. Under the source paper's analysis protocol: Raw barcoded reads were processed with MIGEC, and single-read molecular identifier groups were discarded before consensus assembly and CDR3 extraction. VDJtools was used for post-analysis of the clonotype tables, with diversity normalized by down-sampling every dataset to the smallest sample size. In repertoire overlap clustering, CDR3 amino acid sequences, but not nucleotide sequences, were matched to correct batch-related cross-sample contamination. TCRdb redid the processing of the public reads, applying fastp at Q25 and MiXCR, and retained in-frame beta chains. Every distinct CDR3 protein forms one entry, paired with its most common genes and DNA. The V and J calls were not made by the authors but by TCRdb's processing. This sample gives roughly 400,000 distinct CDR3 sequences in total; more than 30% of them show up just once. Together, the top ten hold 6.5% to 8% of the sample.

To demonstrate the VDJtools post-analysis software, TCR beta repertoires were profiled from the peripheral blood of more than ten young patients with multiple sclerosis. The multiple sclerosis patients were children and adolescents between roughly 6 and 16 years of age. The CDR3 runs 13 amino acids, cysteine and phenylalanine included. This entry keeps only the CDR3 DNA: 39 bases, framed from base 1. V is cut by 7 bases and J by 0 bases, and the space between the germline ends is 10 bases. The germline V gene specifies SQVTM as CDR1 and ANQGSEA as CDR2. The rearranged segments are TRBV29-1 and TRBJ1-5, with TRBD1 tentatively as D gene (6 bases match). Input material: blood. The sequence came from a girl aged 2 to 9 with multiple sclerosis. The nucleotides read TGCAGCGCGAGACAGGATAGCAATCAGCCCCAGCATTTT. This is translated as CSARQDSNQPQHF.